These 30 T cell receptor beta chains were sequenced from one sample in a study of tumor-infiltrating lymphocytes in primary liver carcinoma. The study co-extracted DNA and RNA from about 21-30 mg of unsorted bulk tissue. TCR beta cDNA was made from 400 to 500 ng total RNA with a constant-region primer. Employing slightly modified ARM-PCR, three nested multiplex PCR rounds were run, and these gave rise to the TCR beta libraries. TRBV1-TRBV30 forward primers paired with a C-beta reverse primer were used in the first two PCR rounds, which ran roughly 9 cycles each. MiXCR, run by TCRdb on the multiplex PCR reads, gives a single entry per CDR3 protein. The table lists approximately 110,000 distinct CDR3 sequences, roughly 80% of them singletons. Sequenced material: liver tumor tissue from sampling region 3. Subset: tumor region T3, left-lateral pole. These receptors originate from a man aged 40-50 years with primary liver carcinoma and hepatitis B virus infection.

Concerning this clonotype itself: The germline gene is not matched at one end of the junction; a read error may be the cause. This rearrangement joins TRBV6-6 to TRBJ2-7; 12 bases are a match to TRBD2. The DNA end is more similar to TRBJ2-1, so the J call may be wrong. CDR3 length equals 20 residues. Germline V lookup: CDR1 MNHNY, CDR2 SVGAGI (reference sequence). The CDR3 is CACSPRLAGVRFRSSYEQFF. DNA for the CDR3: TGTGCCTGCAGCCCCAGACTAGCGGGAGTCAGATTTCGCTCATCGTACGAGCAGTTCTTC.

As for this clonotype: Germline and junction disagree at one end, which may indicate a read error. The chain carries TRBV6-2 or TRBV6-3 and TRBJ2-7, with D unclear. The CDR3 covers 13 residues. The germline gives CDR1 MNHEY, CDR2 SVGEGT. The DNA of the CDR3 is TGTCCCAGTAGTCACGAGGTACCCTACGAGCAGTACTTC. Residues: CPSSHEVPYEQYF.

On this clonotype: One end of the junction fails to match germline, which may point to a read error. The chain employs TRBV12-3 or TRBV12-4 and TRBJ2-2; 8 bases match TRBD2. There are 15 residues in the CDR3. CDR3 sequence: CASSLVPGHGGELLF. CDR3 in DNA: TGTGCCAGTAGTTTAGTTCCGGGGCACGGGGGGGAGCTGCTTTTT.

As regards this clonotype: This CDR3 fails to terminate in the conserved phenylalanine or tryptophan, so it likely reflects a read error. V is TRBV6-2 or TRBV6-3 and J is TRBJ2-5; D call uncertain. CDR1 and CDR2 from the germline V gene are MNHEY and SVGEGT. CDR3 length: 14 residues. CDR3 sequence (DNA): TGCGCCAGCAGTTACACGGGTGGCCAAGAGACCCAGTACTGC. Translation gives CASSYTGGQETQYC.

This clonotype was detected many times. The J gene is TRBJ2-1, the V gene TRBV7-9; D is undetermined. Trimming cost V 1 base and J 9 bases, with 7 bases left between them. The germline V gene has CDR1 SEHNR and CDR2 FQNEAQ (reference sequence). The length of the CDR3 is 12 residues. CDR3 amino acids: CASSLVPSEQFF. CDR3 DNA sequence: TGTGCCAGCAGCTTAGTCCCAAGTGAGCAGTTCTTC.

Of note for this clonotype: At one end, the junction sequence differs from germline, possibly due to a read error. The CDR3 DNA sequence: TGTACCAGCAGTTACTATGGCAGGTTCGGCGAGCAGTACTTC. Its protein is CTSSYYGRFGEQYF. The chain recombines TRBV6-6 with TRBJ2-7; D not certain. This CDR3 contains 14 residues. Per the germline V gene, CDR1 is MNHNY and CDR2 is SVGAGI (reference sequence).

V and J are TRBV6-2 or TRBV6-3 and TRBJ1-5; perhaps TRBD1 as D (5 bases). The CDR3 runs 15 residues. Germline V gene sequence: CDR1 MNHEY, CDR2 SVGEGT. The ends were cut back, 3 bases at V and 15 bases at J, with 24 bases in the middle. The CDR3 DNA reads TGTGCCAGCAGTTATTTCGACAGAAGGAATCAGCTCCGGCATTTT. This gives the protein CASSYFDRRNQLRHF.

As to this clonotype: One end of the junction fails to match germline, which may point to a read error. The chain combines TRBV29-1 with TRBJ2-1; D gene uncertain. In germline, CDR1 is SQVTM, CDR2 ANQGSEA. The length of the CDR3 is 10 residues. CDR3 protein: CSALGSERFF. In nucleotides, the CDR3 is TGCAGCGCTCTTGGCAGCGAGCGGTTCTTC.

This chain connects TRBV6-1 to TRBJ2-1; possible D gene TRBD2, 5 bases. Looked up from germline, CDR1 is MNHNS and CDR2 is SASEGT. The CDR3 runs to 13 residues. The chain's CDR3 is CDSSERRNNEQFF. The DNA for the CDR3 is TGTGACAGTAGTGAGCGGAGAAACAATGAGCAGTTCTTC.

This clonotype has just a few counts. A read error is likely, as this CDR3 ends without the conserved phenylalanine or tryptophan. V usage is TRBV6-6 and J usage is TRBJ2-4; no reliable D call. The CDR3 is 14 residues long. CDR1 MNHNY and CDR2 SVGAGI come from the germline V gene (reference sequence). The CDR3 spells CASRDQGNKNVQYS. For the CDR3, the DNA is TGTGCCAGCAGAGATCAAGGAAACAAAAACGTTCAGTACTCC.

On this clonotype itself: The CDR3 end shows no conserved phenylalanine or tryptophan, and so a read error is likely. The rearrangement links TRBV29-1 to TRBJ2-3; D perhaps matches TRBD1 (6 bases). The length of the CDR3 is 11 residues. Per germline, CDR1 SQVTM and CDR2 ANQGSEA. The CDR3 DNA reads TGCGGCTTAGGGGACACGGATACGCAGTATATT. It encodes CGLGDTDTQYI.

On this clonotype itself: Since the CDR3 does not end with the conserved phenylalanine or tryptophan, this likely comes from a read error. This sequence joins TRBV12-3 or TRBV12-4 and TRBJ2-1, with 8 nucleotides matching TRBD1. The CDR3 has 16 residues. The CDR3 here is CATSPPGTGPYNEQFL. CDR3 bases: TGTGCCACCAGTCCACCCGGGACAGGCCCTTACAATGAGCAGTTCTTA.

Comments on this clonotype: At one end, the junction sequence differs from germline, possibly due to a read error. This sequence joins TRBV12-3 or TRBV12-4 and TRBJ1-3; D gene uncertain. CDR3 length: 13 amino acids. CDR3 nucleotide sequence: TGTGCCAGCAGTTTATCGGACGGAAACACCATTTATTTT. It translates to CASSLSDGNTIYF.

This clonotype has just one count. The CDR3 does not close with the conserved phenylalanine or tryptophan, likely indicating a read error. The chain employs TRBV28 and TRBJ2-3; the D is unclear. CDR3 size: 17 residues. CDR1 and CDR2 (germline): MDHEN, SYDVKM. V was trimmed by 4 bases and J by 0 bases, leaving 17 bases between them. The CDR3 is CASSSALGRSSTDTQYC. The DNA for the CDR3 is TGTGCCAGCAGTTCCGCCCTCGGGCGGTCTAGCACAGATACGCAGTATTGT.

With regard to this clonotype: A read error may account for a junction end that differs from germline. CDR3 protein: CVSSITGGREQYF. CDR3 nucleotide sequence: TGTGTCAGCAGCATCACAGGGGGCAGGGAGCAGTACTTC. The J gene is TRBJ2-7, the V gene TRBV7-8; 9 bases align to TRBD1. The CDR3 loop spans 13 amino acids. From germline, CDR1 is SGHVS and CDR2 FQNEAQ.

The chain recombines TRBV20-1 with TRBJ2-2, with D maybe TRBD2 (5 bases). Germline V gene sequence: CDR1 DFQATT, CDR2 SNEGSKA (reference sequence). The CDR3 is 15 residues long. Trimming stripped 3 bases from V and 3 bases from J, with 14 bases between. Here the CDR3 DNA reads TGCAGTGCTAGGTCTAGAGGGAGAGACACCGGGGAGCTGTTTTTT. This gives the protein CSARSRGRDTGELFF.

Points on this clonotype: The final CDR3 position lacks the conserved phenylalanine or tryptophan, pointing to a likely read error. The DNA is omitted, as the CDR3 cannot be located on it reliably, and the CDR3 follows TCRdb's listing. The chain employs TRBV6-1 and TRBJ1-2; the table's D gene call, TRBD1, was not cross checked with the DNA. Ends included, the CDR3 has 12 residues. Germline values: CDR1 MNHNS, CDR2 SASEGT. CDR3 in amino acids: CTSSEGRGRNTI.

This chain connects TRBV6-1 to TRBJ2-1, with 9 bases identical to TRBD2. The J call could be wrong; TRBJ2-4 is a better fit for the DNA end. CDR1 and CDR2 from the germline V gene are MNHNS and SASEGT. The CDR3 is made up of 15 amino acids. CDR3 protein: CVSSEEAGGYNDQYF. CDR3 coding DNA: TGTGTTAGCAGTGAAGAAGCGGGAGGATACAATGATCAGTACTTC.

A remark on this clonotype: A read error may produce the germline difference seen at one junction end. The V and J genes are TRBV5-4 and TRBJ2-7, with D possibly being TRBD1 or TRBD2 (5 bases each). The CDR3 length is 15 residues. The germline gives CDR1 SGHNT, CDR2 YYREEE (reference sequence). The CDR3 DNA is TGTGCCAGAAGCTTGACGGGACGGGATCTCTACGAGCAGTACTTC. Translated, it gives CARSLTGRDLYEQYF.

For the CDR3, the DNA is TGCAGCGCCCATCAGGTGGCGAGAACTGAAGCTTTCTTT. It translates to CSAHQVARTEAFF. The rearrangement joins TRBV29-1 to TRBJ1-1; no definite D call. V was trimmed by 7 bases and J by 5 bases, leaving 17 bases between them. CDR3 length equals 13 residues. From germline, CDR1 is SQVTM and CDR2 ANQGSEA.

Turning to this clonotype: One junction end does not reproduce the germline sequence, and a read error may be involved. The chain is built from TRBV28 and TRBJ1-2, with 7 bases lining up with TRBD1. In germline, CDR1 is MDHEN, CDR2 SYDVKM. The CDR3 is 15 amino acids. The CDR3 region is CTSSYFGTELNGYTF. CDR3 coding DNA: TGTACCAGCAGTTACTTCGGGACAGAGCTAAATGGCTACACTTTC.

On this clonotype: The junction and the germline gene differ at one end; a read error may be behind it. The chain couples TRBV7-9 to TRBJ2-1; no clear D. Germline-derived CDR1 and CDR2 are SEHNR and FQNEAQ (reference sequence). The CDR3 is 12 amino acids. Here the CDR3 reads CASSSERDELFF. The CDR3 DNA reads TGTGCCAGCAGCTCGGAGCGTGATGAGCTGTTCTTC.

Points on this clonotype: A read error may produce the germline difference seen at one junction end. Written as DNA, the CDR3 is TGTGCCAGGAGTAAAACACTGCACGTGAACATCGGGGAGCTGTTTTTT. Its translation is CARSKTLHVNIGELFF. The chain employs TRBV6-1 and TRBJ2-2; D is uncertain. This CDR3 contains 16 residues. The V gene's germline CDR1 is MNHNS and CDR2 SASEGT.

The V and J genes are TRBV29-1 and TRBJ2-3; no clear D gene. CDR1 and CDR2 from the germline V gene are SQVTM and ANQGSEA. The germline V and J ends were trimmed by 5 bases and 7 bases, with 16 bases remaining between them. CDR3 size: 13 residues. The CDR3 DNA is TGCAGCGTTAGGGAACTGGCTAAGAATACGCAGTATTTT. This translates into CSVRELAKNTQYF.

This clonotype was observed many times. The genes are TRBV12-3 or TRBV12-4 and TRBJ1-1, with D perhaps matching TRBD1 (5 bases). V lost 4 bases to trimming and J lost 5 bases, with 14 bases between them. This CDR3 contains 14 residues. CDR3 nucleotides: TGTGCCAGCAGTTGGAGGGGACCTAGGACTGAAGCTTTCTTT. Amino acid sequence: CASSWRGPRTEAFF.

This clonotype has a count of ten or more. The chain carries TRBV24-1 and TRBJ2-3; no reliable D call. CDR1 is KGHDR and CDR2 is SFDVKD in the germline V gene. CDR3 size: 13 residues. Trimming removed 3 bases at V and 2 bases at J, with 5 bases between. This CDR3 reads CATSDLYTDTQYF. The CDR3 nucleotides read TGTGCCACCAGTGATCTATACACAGATACGCAGTATTTT.

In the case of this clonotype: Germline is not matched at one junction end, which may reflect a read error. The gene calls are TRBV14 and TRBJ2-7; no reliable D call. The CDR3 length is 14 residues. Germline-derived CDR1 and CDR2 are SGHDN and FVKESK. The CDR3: CASSVGIGVYEQYF. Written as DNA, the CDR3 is TGTGCCAGCAGCGTAGGGATCGGCGTTTACGAGCAATACTTC.

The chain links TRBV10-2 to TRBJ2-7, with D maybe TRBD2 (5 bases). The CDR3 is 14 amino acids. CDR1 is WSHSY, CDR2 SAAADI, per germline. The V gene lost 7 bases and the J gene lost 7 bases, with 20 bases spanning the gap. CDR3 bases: TGCGCCAGCATAGACAACCGGGGTCAACCTGAGCAGTACTTC. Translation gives CASIDNRGQPEQYF.

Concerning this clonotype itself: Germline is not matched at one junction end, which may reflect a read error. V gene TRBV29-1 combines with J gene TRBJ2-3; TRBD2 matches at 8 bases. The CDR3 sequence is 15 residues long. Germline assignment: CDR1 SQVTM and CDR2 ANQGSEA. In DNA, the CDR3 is TGCAACGTTGTTAGAGGACTAACGGGAGGGGATACGCAGTATTTT. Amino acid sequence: CNVVRGLTGGDTQYF.

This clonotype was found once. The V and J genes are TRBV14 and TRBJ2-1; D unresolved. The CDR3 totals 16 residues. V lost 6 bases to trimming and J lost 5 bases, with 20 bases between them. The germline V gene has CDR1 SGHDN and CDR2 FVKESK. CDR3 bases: TGTGCCAGCAGTGCCATACTGGGATGGGTAAACAATGAGCAGTTCTTC. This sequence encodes CASSAILGWVNNEQFF.